The 25 T cell receptor beta chains reported below all come from one sample, sequenced in a study of blood T cell repertoires in COVID-19. Sequencing used immunoSEQ multiplex PCR; TCRdb keeps in-frame clones, though not all of them. The sample has roughly 230,000 clones, around 81% seen once. Material: PBMCs or T cells enriched from blood (not recorded which). The origin of the receptors is a man aged 45-65 years who had recovered from COVID-19.

This chain connects TRBV5-1 to TRBJ2-3; tentative D call: TRBD2 (5 bases). The CDR3 totals 14 residues. Trimming removed 0 bases from V and 4 bases from J, with 9 bases in between. Germline lookup yields CDR1 SGHRS and CDR2 YFSETQ. CDR3 DNA sequence: TGCGCCAGCAGCTTGGGGGTTAGCGCAGATACGCAGTATTTT. It translates to CASSLGVSADTQYF.

The rearrangement links TRBV7-9 to TRBJ1-2; a possible D gene is TRBD1 (5 bases). V was shortened by 1 base and J by 4 bases, with 10 bases between the two germline ends. The germline V gene has CDR1 SEHNR and CDR2 FQNEAQ (reference sequence). The CDR3 has 14 amino acids. The CDR3 DNA follows: TGTGCCAGCAGCTTAGATGGGGGGTCCTATGGCTACACCTTC. Amino acids: CASSLDGGSYGYTF. The variable domain in full, completed from reference TRBV7-9 and TRBJ1-2, reads DTGVSQNPRHKITKRGQNVTFRCDPISEHNRLYWYRQTLGQGPEFLTYFQNEAQLEKSRLLSDRFSAERPKGSFSTLEIQRTEQGDSAMYLCASSLDGGSYGYTFGSGTRLTVV.

This sequence joins TRBV29-1 and TRBJ2-2, with 12 nucleotides matching TRBD2. Looked up from germline, CDR1 is SQVTM and CDR2 is ANQGSEA. The V segment lost 6 bases and the J segment 3 bases; nucleotides outside the gene matches: 11. CDR3 length: 17 residues. CDR3 loop: CSVWGLAGGPDTGELFF. CDR3 bases: TGCAGCGTGTGGGGTCTAGCGGGAGGGCCGGACACCGGGGAGCTGTTTTTT.

The sample holds one count of this clone. The chain is built from TRBV18 and TRBJ1-6, with D possibly being TRBD1 (5 bases). Germline CDR1 reads KGHSH; CDR2 reads LQKENI. There are 15 residues in the CDR3. Trimming cost V 4 bases and J 10 bases, with 17 bases left between them. CDR3 nucleotide sequence: TGTGCCAGCTCACTAACAGGCGGGGGTCAATCACCCCTCCACTTT. Residues: CASSLTGGGQSPLHF. Full variable domain (missing parts from reference TRBV18 and TRBJ1-6): NAGVMQNPRHLVRRRGQEARLRCSPMKGHSHVYWYRQLPEEGLKFMVYLQKENIIDESGMPKERFSAEFPKEGPSILRIQQVVRGDSAAYFCASSLTGGGQSPLHFGNGTRLTVT.

The gene calls are TRBV24-1 and TRBJ1-3, with 7 bases that match TRBD1. J gave up 0 bases and V 1 base, and 5 bases lay outside the gene matches. Germline CDR1 reads KGHDR; CDR2 reads SFDVKD. CDR3 length: 17 residues. In DNA, the CDR3 is TGTGCCACCAGTGATTTTAGGACAGGAATCTCTGGAAACACCATATATTTT. It encodes CATSDFRTGISGNTIYF.

The table lists this clone with many counts. V and J are TRBV5-1 and TRBJ1-2; maybe TRBD1 (6 bases). The CDR3 consists of 15 residues. V lost 3 bases to trimming and J lost 4 bases, with 16 bases between them. Germline-derived CDR1 and CDR2 are SGHRS and YFSETQ. CDR3 in amino acids: CASSSTGSTGYGYTF. Written as DNA, the CDR3 is TGCGCCAGCAGCTCGACAGGAAGCACAGGCTATGGCTACACCTTC.

The chain recombines TRBV4-3 with TRBJ2-7; TRBD2 matches at 11 bases. This CDR3 contains 17 residues. Looked up from germline, CDR1 is LGHNA and CDR2 is YSLEER. The ends lost 0 bases at V and 3 bases at J; junction bases unmatched: 7. The CDR3 DNA reads as TGCGCCAGCAGCCAAGATGGATCTAGCGGGAGGTACTACGAGCAGTACTTC. The encoded protein is CASSQDGSSGRYYEQYF.

This chain links TRBV29-1 with TRBJ2-5, with D uncertain. Trimming shortened V by 8 bases and J by 3 bases, and 16 bases separated the two germline ends. The CDR3 totals 13 residues. Per germline, CDR1 SQVTM and CDR2 ANQGSEA. The CDR3 loop reads CSILVVGEETQYF. The CDR3 DNA follows: TGCAGCATTCTAGTGGTGGGTGAAGAGACCCAGTACTTC.

The chain combines TRBV7-2 with TRBJ2-7; no firm D call. CDR3 size: 14 residues. The V gene lost 2 bases and the J gene lost 0 bases, with 8 bases spanning the gap. Germline V gene lookup returns CDR1 SGHTA and CDR2 FQGNSA. The CDR3 DNA sequence: TGTGCCAGCAGCTTAATGCATAGCTCCTACGAGCAGTACTTC. Protein sequence: CASSLMHSSYEQYF.

V gene TRBV10-3 combines with J gene TRBJ1-1, with 7 bases lining up with TRBD1. Losses at the gene ends were 7 bases for V and 4 bases for J; bases not matched to a gene: 9. The CDR3 length is 14 residues. Germline V gene lookup returns CDR1 ENHRY and CDR2 SYGVKD. CDR3: CAINPGTVGTEAFF. Written as DNA, the CDR3 is TGTGCCATCAATCCCGGGACAGTGGGCACTGAAGCTTTCTTT.

Only a few counts were recorded for this clone. V is TRBV6-1 and J is TRBJ2-7; D perhaps matches TRBD1 (5 bases). The CDR3 consists of 16 residues. V gave up 1 base and J gave up 2 bases, with 15 bases separating them. Looked up from germline, CDR1 is MNHNS and CDR2 is SASEGT. CDR3 sequence (DNA): TGTGCCAGCAGTGAAGGGACATCCATCGGCACCTACGAGCAGTACTTC. It encodes CASSEGTSIGTYEQYF.

The chain recombines TRBV6-5 with TRBJ1-6; 10 nucleotides align to TRBD1. V shed 7 bases, J shed 5 bases, and the junction held 5 bases outside the gene matches. The CDR3 covers 15 residues. Germline V lookup: CDR1 MNHEY, CDR2 SVGAGI. This CDR3 is CASTAGTGDNSPLHF. As DNA, the CDR3 is TGTGCCAGCACCGCCGGGACAGGGGATAATTCACCCCTCCACTTT.

This clone was seen a handful of times. The chain uses TRBV2 and TRBJ2-7; D may be TRBD2 (5 bases). V lost 5 bases to trimming and J lost 9 bases, with 14 bases between them. Germline CDR1 reads SNHLY; CDR2 reads FYNNEI. The CDR3 totals 12 residues. CDR3 nucleotides: TGTGCCAGCAGTAACATTGAGGAGGTGCAGTACTTC. Protein sequence: CASSNIEEVQYF.

This rearrangement joins TRBV19 to TRBJ2-1; TRBD1 agrees at 8 bases. This CDR3 is built from 15 residues. Trimming at V came to 5 bases and at J to 7 bases, leaving 10 bases not matched to a gene. Germline-derived CDR1 and CDR2 are LNHDA and SQIVND (reference sequence). The CDR3 nucleotides are TGTGCCAGTAGTCAGGGGGCGCCCCCAGGAAATGAGCAGTTCTTC. Protein sequence: CASSQGAPPGNEQFF. The full variable domain, completed using reference TRBV19 and TRBJ2-1, is DGGITQSPKYLFRKEGQNVTLSCEQNLNHDAMYWYRQDPGQGLRLIYYSQIVNDFQKGDIAEGYSVSREKKESFPLTVTSAQKNPTAFYLCASSQGAPPGNEQFFGPGTRLTVL.

This chain connects TRBV12-5 to TRBJ2-7; TRBD2 agrees at 8 bases. V dropped 1 base and J dropped 4; count of bases not matched to a gene: 15. This CDR3 is 18 amino acids long. The germline CDR1 and CDR2 sequences are LGHNT and FRNRAP. CDR3 in amino acids: CASGLERGAGEGYYEQYF. The CDR3 DNA sequence: TGTGCTAGTGGTTTGGAGCGAGGAGCGGGAGAGGGTTATTACGAGCAGTACTTC.

This clone showed up just once. This sequence joins TRBV23-1 and TRBJ2-7; D is possibly TRBD1 (5 bases). TRBV23-1 has ORF status, its function being uncertain. The length of the CDR3 is 13 residues. Between the trimmed V and J ends, which lost 4 bases and 3 bases, there was a span of 10 bases. DNA for the CDR3: TGCGCCAGCAGTCCACAGGCGTTCTACGAGCAGTACTTC. It is translated as CASSPQAFYEQYF.

The chain has TRBV3-1 (or the pseudogene TRBV3-2) and TRBJ2-1; D gene uncertain. Trimming pared 4 bases from V and 5 bases from J, leaving 18 bases between. The CDR3 extends over 16 amino acids. Germline CDR1 reads LGHDT; CDR2 reads YNNKEL (reference sequence). The CDR3 DNA reads as TGTGCCAGCAGCCCCCAAAGTCCAGGATTTCACAATGAGCAGTTCTTC. Its protein product is CASSPQSPGFHNEQFF.

This chain uses TRBV11-3 with TRBJ2-2; D uncertain. The length of the CDR3 is 14 residues. Trimming took 4 bases from V and 5 from J, leaving 11 bases between them. Germline V gene data show CDR1 as SGHNT and CDR2 as YENEEA. As DNA, the CDR3 is TGTGCCAGCAGCTCCCCCCTGAGTACCGGGGAGCTGTTTTTT. Its translation is CASSSPLSTGELFF.

This clone is medium-sized. The chain employs TRBV30 and TRBJ2-2, with 14 positions matching TRBD2. Germline V lookup: CDR1 GTSNPN, CDR2 SVGIG (reference sequence). V dropped 4 bases and J dropped 1; count of bases not matched to a gene: 5. This CDR3 has 17 residues. The CDR3 loop is CAWKGLAGGLNTGELFF. Here the CDR3 DNA reads TGTGCCTGGAAAGGACTAGCGGGGGGATTGAACACCGGGGAGCTGTTTTTT.

This rearrangement joins TRBV9 to TRBJ1-2; the D gene is possibly TRBD1 (5 bases). The CDR3 consists of 16 residues. CDR1 is SGDLS, CDR2 YYNGEE, per germline. The germline V and J ends were trimmed by 3 bases and 4 bases, with 19 bases remaining between them. Written as DNA, the CDR3 is TGTGCCAGCAGCGCCACGGGCACAGGATGGACCTATGGCTACACCTTC. Protein product: CASSATGTGWTYGYTF.

The genes are TRBV18 and TRBJ2-5, with D hard to call. Germline assignment: CDR1 KGHSH and CDR2 LQKENI. The CDR3 totals 16 residues. Trimming took off 5 bases at V and 4 bases at J, with 20 bases between the two ends. The DNA of the CDR3 is TGTGCCAGCTCATCTTTAATTGGCGGTGAGAGAGAGACCCAGTACTTC. Its translation is CASSSLIGGERETQYF.

This chain connects TRBV21-1 to TRBJ1-1; the D call in the table, TRBD1, was not verified against the DNA. TRBV21-1 is assigned pseudogene status. CDR3 length: 15 amino acids. The CDR3 nucleotides are TGTGCCAGCAGCAAATCCCCGATCCAGGACACTGAAGCTTTCTTT. Its protein is CASSKSPIQDTEAFF.

The rearrangement joins TRBV5-8 to TRBJ2-1, with D maybe TRBD2 (6 bases). The V end was cut by 0 bases, the J end by 7 bases, with 14 bases between. The CDR3 totals 15 residues. Germline V gene lookup returns CDR1 SGHTS and CDR2 YDEGEE. CDR3 in DNA: TGTGCCAGCAGCTTGGTTGGGCAGCGGGCGAATGAGCAGTTCTTC. Amino acids: CASSLVGQRANEQFF.

The chain uses TRBV10-3 and TRBJ1-1; a weak D match, TRBD1 (6 bases). This CDR3 has 15 amino acids. Trimming stripped 6 bases from V and 5 bases from J, with 19 bases between. Germline values: CDR1 ENHRY, CDR2 SYGVKD. The CDR3 bases are TGTGCCATCAGCTCGACAGGACTGACCGGAACTGAAGCTTTCTTT. It yields the protein CAISSTGLTGTEAFF.

Only one count was recorded for this clone. The chain has TRBV27 and TRBJ2-7, with TRBD1 as a possible D gene (6 bases). The CDR3 runs to 15 residues. Trimming took 3 bases from V and 5 from J, leaving 17 bases between them. Germline V gives CDR1 MNHEY, CDR2 SMNVEV (reference sequence). The CDR3 is CASSFSQGFSHEQYF. CDR3 DNA sequence: TGTGCCAGCAGTTTTTCTCAGGGGTTTAGCCACGAGCAGTACTTC.